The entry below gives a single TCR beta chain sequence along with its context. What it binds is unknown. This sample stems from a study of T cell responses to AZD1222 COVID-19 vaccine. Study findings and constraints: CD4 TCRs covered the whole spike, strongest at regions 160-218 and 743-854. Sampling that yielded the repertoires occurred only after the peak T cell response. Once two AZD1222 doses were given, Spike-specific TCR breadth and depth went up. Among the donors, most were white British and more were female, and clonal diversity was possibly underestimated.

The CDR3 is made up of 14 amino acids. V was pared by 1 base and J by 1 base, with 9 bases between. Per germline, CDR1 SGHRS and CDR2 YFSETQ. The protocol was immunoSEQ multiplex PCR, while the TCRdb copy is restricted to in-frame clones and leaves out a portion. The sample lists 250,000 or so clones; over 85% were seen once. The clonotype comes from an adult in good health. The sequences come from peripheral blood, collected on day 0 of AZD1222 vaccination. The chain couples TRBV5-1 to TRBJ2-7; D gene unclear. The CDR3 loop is CASSLSEGSYEQYF. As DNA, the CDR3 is TGCGCCAGCAGCTTGTCCGAAGGGTCCTACGAGCAGTACTTC.